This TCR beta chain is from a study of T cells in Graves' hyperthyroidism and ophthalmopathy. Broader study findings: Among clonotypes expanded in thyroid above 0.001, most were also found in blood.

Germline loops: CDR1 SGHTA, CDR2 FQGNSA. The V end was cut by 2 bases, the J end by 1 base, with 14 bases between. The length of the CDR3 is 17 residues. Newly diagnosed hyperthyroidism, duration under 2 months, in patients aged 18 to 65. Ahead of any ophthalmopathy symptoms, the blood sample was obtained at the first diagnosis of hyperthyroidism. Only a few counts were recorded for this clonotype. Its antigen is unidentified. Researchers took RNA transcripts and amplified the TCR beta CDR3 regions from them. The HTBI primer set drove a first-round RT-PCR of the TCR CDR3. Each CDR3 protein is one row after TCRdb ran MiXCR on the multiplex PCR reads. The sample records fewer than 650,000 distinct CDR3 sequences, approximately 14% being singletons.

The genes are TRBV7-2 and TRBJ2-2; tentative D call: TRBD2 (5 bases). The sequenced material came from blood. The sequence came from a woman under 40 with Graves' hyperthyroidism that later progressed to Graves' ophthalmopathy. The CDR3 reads CASSLRRQAVNTGELFF. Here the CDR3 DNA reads TGTGCCAGCAGCTTAAGACGACAAGCGGTGAACACCGGGGAGCTGTTTTTT.